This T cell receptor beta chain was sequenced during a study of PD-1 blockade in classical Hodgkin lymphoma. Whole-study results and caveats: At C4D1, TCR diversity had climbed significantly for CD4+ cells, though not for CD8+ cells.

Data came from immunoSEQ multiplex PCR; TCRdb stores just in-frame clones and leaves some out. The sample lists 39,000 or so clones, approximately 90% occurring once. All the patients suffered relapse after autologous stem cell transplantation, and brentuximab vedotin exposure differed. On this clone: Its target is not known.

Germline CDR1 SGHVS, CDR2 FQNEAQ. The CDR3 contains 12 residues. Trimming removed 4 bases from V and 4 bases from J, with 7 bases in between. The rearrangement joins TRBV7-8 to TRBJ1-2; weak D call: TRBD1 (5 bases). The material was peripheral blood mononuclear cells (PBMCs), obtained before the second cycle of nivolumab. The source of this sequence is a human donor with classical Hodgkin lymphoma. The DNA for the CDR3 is TGTGCCAGCAGCTACGGGGCCTATGGCTACACCTTC. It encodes CASSYGAYGYTF.